The T cell receptor beta chain under discussion was sequenced for a study of T cell responses to AZD1222 COVID-19 vaccine. Study observations and caveats: Most donors were white British and more were female, and clonal diversity was possibly underestimated. Spike-specific TCR breadth rose after two AZD1222 doses, and depth rose as well. Spike-spanning, vaccine-associated CD4 TCRs were dominant at 160-218 and 743-854.

Trimming cost V 5 bases and J 0 bases, with 8 bases left between them. The germline CDR1 and CDR2 sequences are MNHEY and SMNVEV (reference sequence). The CDR3 is made up of 14 amino acids. A few counts support this clone. Its antigen remains unknown. The data were produced by immunoSEQ multiplex PCR, yet TCRdb's version contains in-frame clones alone and is incomplete. The sample consists of about 140,000 clones, approximately 95% of them appearing once. The gene calls are TRBV27 and TRBJ1-5; D is uncertain. This TCR derives from an adult in good health. The sample here was peripheral blood, taken on day 0 of MenACWY control vaccination. The CDR3 bases are TGTGCCAGCAGTGTTCAGATTAGCAATCAGCCCCAGCATTTT. As protein: CASSVQISNQPQHF.